This TCR beta chain appears in the sequencing data of a study of control samples from healthy donors and cancer patients. Germline values: CDR1 MGHDK, CDR2 SYGVNS. The CDR3 length is 15 residues. V dropped 0 bases and J dropped 4 bases, with 9 bases sitting between them. This clone was found once. Libraries were prepared by immunoSEQ multiplex PCR; TCRdb keeps only in-frame clonotypes and omits some of them. The sample has under 60,000 clones; approximately 94% are singletons. Sequenced sample: blood. The TCR was taken from a man younger than 40 in good health. V is TRBV25-1 and J is TRBJ1-4; no definite D call. CDR3 DNA sequence: TGTGCCAGCAGTGAATACAGCAGGAATAATGAAAAACTGTTTTTT. Translating gives CASSEYSRNNEKLFF.